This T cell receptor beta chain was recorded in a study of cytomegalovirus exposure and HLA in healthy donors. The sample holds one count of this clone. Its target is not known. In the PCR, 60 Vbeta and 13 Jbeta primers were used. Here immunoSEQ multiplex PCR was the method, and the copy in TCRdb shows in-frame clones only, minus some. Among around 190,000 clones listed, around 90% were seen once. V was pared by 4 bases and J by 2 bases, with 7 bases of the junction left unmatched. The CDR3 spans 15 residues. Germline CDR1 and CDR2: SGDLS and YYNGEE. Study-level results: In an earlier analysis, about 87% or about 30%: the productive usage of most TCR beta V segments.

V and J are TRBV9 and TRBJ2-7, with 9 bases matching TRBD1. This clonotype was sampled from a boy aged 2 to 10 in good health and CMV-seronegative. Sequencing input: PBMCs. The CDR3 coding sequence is TGTGCCAGCAGCCAAGGACAGGGGAACACCTACGAGCAGTACTTC. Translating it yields CASSQGQGNTYEQYF.